This T cell receptor (beta chain) was recorded in a study of blood T cell repertoires in COVID-19. This clone was counted a single time. As handled by the study authors: Researchers report that nucleated cell counts were estimated from reference gene primer amplification. The table came from immunoSEQ multiplex PCR; TCRdb's copy has only in-frame clones and leaves some out. V and J calls plus clone size are reproduced from that table; the DNA served to infer D and trimming. The sample has a few hundred thousand clones; roughly 80% are singletons. Looked up from germline, CDR1 is KGHSY and CDR2 is FQNENV. The CDR3 covers 13 residues. With 0 bases removed from V and 4 bases from J, the gap between germline ends came to 6 bases.

The source material was peripheral blood. The rearrangement links TRBV16 to TRBJ1-2; D gene uncertain. This TCR derives from a man aged 55-75 years who had recovered from COVID-19. The CDR3 region is CASSQSTAYGYTF. The CDR3 DNA sequence: TGTGCCAGCAGCCAATCCACAGCCTATGGCTACACCTTC.